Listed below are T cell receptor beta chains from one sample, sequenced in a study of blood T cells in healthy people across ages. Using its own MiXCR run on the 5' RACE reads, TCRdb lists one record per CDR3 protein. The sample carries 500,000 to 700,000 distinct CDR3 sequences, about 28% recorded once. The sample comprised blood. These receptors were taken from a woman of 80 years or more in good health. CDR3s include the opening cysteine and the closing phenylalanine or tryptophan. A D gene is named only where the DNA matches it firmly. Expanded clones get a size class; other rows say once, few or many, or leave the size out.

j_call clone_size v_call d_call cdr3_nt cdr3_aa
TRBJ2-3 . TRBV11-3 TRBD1 TGTGCCAGCAGCACATGGACAGGGGAAGATACGCAGTATTTT CASSTWTGEDTQYF
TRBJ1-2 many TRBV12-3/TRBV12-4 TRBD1 TGTGCCAGCAGTTTAAGCGGACAGGGACGGGGCTACACCTTC CASSLSGQGRGYTF
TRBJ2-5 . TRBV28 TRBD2 TGTGCCAGCAGTCCCTCCCTCAGACTAGCGGGGTATGAAAGAGAGACCCAGTACTTC CASSPSLRLAGYERETQYF
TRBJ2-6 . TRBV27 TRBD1 TGTGCCAACAGTCTCCAGACAGGGGGCCGCTCAACTGGGGCCAACGTCCTGACTTTC CANSLQTGGRSTGANVLTF
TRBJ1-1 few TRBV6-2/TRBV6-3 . TGTGCCAGCAGTTACCCTTGGGCAGGGAACACTGAAGCTTTCTTT CASSYPWAGNTEAFF
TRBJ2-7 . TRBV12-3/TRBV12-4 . TGTGCCAGCAGTTTAACAGGGTCCGGCGAGCAGTACTTC CASSLTGSGEQYF
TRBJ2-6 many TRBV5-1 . TGCGCCAGCACCGTAACTTCTGGGGCCAACGTCCTGACTTTC CASTVTSGANVLTF
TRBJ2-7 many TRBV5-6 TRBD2 TGTGCCAGCAGCCTGGACGTGGCGGGGGTCTACGAGCAGTACTTC CASSLDVAGVYEQYF
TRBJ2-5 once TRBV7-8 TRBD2 TGTGCCAGCAGCGTGAAACTAGCGGGGCCTACAGGGACCCAGTACTTC CASSVKLAGPTGTQYF
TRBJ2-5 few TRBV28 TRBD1 TGTGCCAGCAGCCCTGTGTACAGGGGGAAATCCCAAGAGACCCAGTACTTC CASSPVYRGKSQETQYF
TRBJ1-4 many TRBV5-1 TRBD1 TGCGCCAGCAGCCCAGGGACAGTCACTAATGAAAAACTGTTTTTT CASSPGTVTNEKLFF
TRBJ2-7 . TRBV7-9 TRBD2 TGTGCCAGCAGCTTAGCGCTGGCTAGCGGGCGGAATGAGCGGTACTTC CASSLALASGRNERYF
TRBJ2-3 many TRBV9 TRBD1 TGTGCCAGCAGCGTCTCCGGGACAGGTCTAGCACACACAGATACGCAGTATTTT CASSVSGTGLAHTDTQYF
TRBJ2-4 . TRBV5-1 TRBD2 TGCGCCAGCAGCCGGGAGCGGGAGCAGTACTTC CASSREREQYF
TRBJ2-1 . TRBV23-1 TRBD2 TGCGCCAGCAGTCCACTAGCGGGGGAATACTCCTACAATGAGCAGTTCTTC CASSPLAGEYSYNEQFF
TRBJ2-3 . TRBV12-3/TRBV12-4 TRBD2 TGTGCCAGCACCAGAAGCGGGGTGACCCCAGATACGCAGTATTTT CASTRSGVTPDTQYF
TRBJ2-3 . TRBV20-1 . TGCAGTGCTAGAGATTCATTCGGGGACGGGGGTATGGATACGCAGTATTTT CSARDSFGDGGMDTQYF
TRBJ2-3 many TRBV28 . TGTGCCAGCTCTCGGGGCCCAGATACGCAGTATTTT CASSRGPDTQYF
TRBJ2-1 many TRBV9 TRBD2 TGTGCCAGCAGCGTAGTTGGTAGCGGGGGGGGATACAATGAGCAGTTCTTC CASSVVGSGGGYNEQFF
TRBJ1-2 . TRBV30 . TGTGCCTGGAGTGACAGCCGCCTCTATGGCTACACCTTC CAWSDSRLYGYTF
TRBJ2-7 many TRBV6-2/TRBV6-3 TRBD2 TGTGCCAGCAATCTAGCGGGACCTTCCTACGAGCAGTACTTC CASNLAGPSYEQYF
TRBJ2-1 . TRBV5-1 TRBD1 TGCGCCAGCAGCGTGGGACAGGGAGGGAAATCCGATGAGCAGTTCTTC CASSVGQGGKSDEQFF
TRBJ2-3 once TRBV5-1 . TGCGCCAGCAGCTTGGGGGGAACTAGCACAGATACGCGGTATTTT CASSLGGTSTDTRYF
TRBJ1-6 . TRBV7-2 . TGTGCCAGCAGCTTCCCCGGGGCGTATTCACCCCTCCACTTT CASSFPGAYSPLHF
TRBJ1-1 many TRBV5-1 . TGCGCCAGCAGCTTGGATAATCCCGGGGTACGTGAAGCTTTCTTT CASSLDNPGVREAFF
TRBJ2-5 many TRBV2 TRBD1 TGTGCCAGCAGTTCGACAGGGGGCGACGGGGAGACCCAGTACTTC CASSSTGGDGETQYF